The entry that follows covers one TCR beta chain sequence. Mismatch repair deficiency was confirmed in all patients, by PCR or immunohistochemistry. Germline-derived CDR1 and CDR2 are SGHDT and YYEEEE. The germline V and J ends were trimmed by 4 bases and 4 bases, with 14 bases remaining between them. The CDR3 runs to 14 residues. The data stem from a study of PD-1 blockade in mismatch repair-deficient tumors. Study-level background: Patients had 12 to 13 mismatch repair-deficient cancer types and were previously treated and progressing.

The repertoire was sequenced with immunoSEQ multiplex PCR; TCRdb's copy has only in-frame clones and lacks some. This table has 80,000 to 100,000 clones, 81% appearing once. The source material was peripheral blood, sampled 12 weeks after starting pembrolizumab. V usage is TRBV5-6 and J usage is TRBJ1-2, with D tentatively TRBD1 (5 bases). This clonotype originated in an adult with mismatch repair-deficient cancer. In DNA form, the CDR3 reads TGTGCCAGCAGCCCCGACCTGGGGGGCTATGGCTACACCTTC. Encoded protein: CASSPDLGGYGYTF.